Below, one T cell receptor beta chain is given with its context. Profiling relied on immunoSEQ multiplex PCR, and the TCRdb table lists in-frame clones only, not all of them. The table has roughly 10,000 clones, around 85% seen once. J was trimmed by 5 bases and V by 0 bases; bases with no gene match: 4. CDR1 is LGHNA, CDR2 YNFKEQ, per germline. The CDR3 runs 15 residues. This specimen belongs to a study of tumor-infiltrating lymphocytes in localized non-small cell lung cancer. The sequenced material came from uninvolved lung tissue not adjacent to the tumor. The gene calls are TRBV4-2 and TRBJ2-1, with TRBD1 identical over 7 bases. This TCR was recovered from a human donor with non-small cell lung cancer. The CDR3 DNA follows: TGTGCCAGCAGCCAAGATGGGACAGAGAACAATGAGCAGTTCTTC. Amino acids: CASSQDGTENNEQFF.